A selection of T cell receptor beta chains follows, all from one sample in a study of PD-1 blockade in classical Hodgkin lymphoma. Clones were sequenced by immunoSEQ multiplex PCR, and TCRdb holds only the in-frame ones, with some missing. The sample holds some 23,000 clones; around 94% are singletons and the top ten take under 5%. Sequencing input: peripheral blood mononuclear cells (PBMCs). The receptors derive from a human donor with classical Hodgkin lymphoma. CDR3s include the opening cysteine and the closing phenylalanine or tryptophan. A D gene is named only where the DNA matches it firmly. Clone size is stated in some rows and not others, as once, few, many or a class when expanded.

.	TRBJ2-5	TRBV9	TRBD1	CASSEWTGDQETQYF	TGTGCCAGCAGCGAATGGACAGGGGATCAAGAGACCCAGTACTTC
once	TRBJ2-7	TRBV11-1	.	CASSLGRGVHEQYF	TGTGCCAGCAGCTTAGGCAGGGGGGTCCACGAGCAGTACTTC
few	TRBJ1-1	TRBV29-1	.	CSAQSTEAFF	TGCAGCGCACAGAGCACTGAAGCTTTCTTT
.	TRBJ1-2	TRBV6-5	.	CASSYSVTEEGYTF	TGTGCCAGCAGTTACTCCGTGACAGAGGAGGGCTACACCTTC
.	TRBJ2-7	TRBV5-5	TRBD1	CASSLRDRDAYEQYF	TGTGCCAGCAGCCTCCGGGACAGGGATGCCTACGAGCAGTACTTC
.	TRBJ2-3	TRBV7-9	.	CASSLGGLTDTQYF	TGTGCCAGCAGCTTAGGGGGTTTGACAGATACGCAGTATTTT
.	TRBJ2-3	TRBV4-3	TRBD2	CASSQLGGGRDTQYF	TGCGCCAGCAGCCAATTAGGCGGGGGAAGAGATACGCAGTATTTT
.	TRBJ2-3	TRBV7-9	TRBD2	CASSLGGTSGTSTDTQYF	TGTGCCAGCAGCTTGGGAGGAACTAGCGGAACTAGCACAGATACGCAGTATTTT
few	TRBJ1-1	TRBV30	.	CAWKQSMNTEAFF	TGTGCCTGGAAGCAGTCCATGAACACTGAAGCTTTCTTT
.	TRBJ2-1	TRBV7-2	.	CASSLGSGVGNEQFF	TGTGCCAGCAGCTTAGGGTCAGGGGTGGGCAATGAGCAGTTCTTC
.	TRBJ2-7	TRBV30	.	CAGRGGSYEQYF	TGTGCCGGGAGGGGGGGCTCCTACGAGCAGTACTTC
.	TRBJ2-7	TRBV9	TRBD1	CASSVGPGTGTYEQYF	TGTGCCAGCAGCGTAGGCCCGGGGACAGGGACCTACGAGCAGTACTTC
.	TRBJ1-5	TRBV18	.	CASSPDRYSNQPQHF	TGTGCCAGCTCACCGGACCGTTATAGCAATCAGCCCCAGCATTTT
once	TRBJ1-4	TRBV4-1	.	CASSTPGTESEKLFF	TGCGCCAGCAGCACACCCGGGACGGAAAGTGAAAAACTGTTTTTT
.	TRBJ1-5	TRBV25-1	TRBD1	CASTGTGVSQPQHF	TGTGCCAGCACCGGGACAGGGGTCTCTCAGCCCCAGCATTTT
.	TRBJ2-2	TRBV5-4	TRBD2	CAGGTSGRTGELFF	TGTGCCGGAGGGACTAGCGGGAGGACCGGGGAGCTGTTTTTT
.	TRBJ1-1	TRBV19	.	CASSKTGLNTEAFF	TGTGCCAGTAGTAAGACAGGCTTAAACACTGAAGCTTTCTTT
.	TRBJ1-3	TRBV5-6	TRBD1	CASSLDGQGVGNTIYF	TGTGCCAGCAGCTTGGACGGACAGGGGGTTGGAAACACCATATATTTT
.	TRBJ2-1	TRBV10-3	.	CAISGEINEQFF	TGTGCCATCAGTGGGGAAATCAATGAGCAGTTCTTC
once	TRBJ2-1	TRBV6-5	TRBD1	CASRLKRQGLLEQFF	TGTGCCAGCAGACTAAAAAGACAGGGTCTATTGGAGCAGTTCTTC
.	TRBJ1-1	TRBV27	TRBD1	CASSGDRGRISEAFF	TGTGCCAGCAGTGGGGACAGGGGGCGGATCTCTGAAGCTTTCTTT
.	TRBJ1-4	TRBV5-1	.	CASSLGRVTNEKLFF	TGCGCCAGCAGCTTGGGCAGGGTGACTAATGAAAAACTGTTTTTT
.	TRBJ2-7	TRBV11-2	TRBD1	CASSAGQGAYEQYF	TGTGCCAGCAGCGCGGGACAGGGTGCCTACGAGCAGTACTTC
.	TRBJ2-7	TRBV5-5	.	CASSLNRVPYEQYF	TGTGCCAGCAGCTTGAACCGGGTTCCCTACGAGCAGTACTTC
.	TRBJ2-5	TRBV5-4	.	CASSLGPDRAQETQYF	TGTGCCAGCAGCTTGGGTCCGGACCGAGCCCAAGAGACCCAGTACTTC
.	TRBJ2-3	TRBV27	TRBD2	CASSFSAGEWYF	TGTGCCAGCAGTTTCTCAGCGGGGGAGTGGTATTTT
.	TRBJ2-5	TRBV5-6	.	CASNGHGLGQSRDQETQYF	TGTGCCAGCAATGGGCATGGTTTAGGGCAGTCGAGGGACCAAGAGACCCAGTACTTC
once	TRBJ2-3	TRBV7-2	.	CASIKAGFTDTQYF	TGTGCCAGCATCAAGGCGGGGTTCACAGATACGCAGTATTTT
.	TRBJ1-4	TRBV6-1	.	CASKGGNEKLFF	TGTGCCAGCAAAGGAGGTAATGAAAAACTGTTTTTT
.	TRBJ2-2	TRBV9	.	CASSVSSRGANTGELFF	TGTGCCAGCAGCGTATCCTCCAGGGGTGCGAACACCGGGGAGCTGTTTTTT
.	TRBJ1-1	TRBV7-2	.	CASIPGGREEAFF	TGTGCCAGCATCCCGGGGGGGAGAGAGGAAGCTTTCTTT
once	TRBJ2-2	TRBV7-9	TRBD2	CASASGGPNTGELFF	TGTGCCAGCGCGAGCGGGGGACCAAACACCGGGGAGCTGTTTTTT
.	TRBJ2-7	TRBV4-3	TRBD1	CASSRTGQGLINEQYF	TGCGCCAGCAGCCGCACAGGACAGGGGCTTATTAACGAGCAGTACTTC
.	TRBJ2-5	TRBV19	.	CASSMSPEETQYF	TGTGCCAGTAGTATGTCGCCGGAGGAGACCCAGTACTTC
.	TRBJ2-5	TRBV7-9	.	CASSLGSQETQYF	TGTGCCAGCAGTCTAGGGTCTCAAGAGACCCAGTACTTC
.	TRBJ1-2	TRBV28	.	CASITLGRNYGYTF	TGTGCCAGCATAACCCTGGGACGGAACTATGGCTACACCTTC
.	TRBJ2-1	TRBV19	.	CASSARGGEQFF	TGTGCCAGTAGTGCCCGGGGTGGCGAGCAGTTCTTC
.	TRBJ2-1	TRBV11-2	.	CASSLGIASPEQFF	TGTGCCAGCAGCTTAGGCATCGCTAGCCCTGAGCAGTTCTTC
.	TRBJ1-1	TRBV2	.	CASSESDVREAFF	TGTGCCAGCAGTGAATCGGATGTGAGGGAAGCTTTCTTT
.	TRBJ2-7	TRBV6-1	.	CASSHRAGEQYF	TGTGCCAGCAGTCACAGGGCGGGCGAGCAGTACTTC
.	TRBJ1-1	TRBV7-8	TRBD1	CASSLVWGGQSMNTEAFF	TGTGCCAGCAGCTTAGTCTGGGGGGGACAGTCAATGAACACTGAAGCTTTCTTT
.	TRBJ2-6	TRBV7-2	.	CASSLAGPGANVLTF	TGTGCCAGCAGCTTAGCGGGACCTGGGGCCAACGTCCTGACTTTC
.	TRBJ2-1	TRBV7-7	.	CASSLGPNNEQFF	TGTGCCAGCAGCTTAGGGCCCAACAATGAGCAGTTCTTC
.	TRBJ2-7	TRBV27	.	CASSLRVTYEQYF	TGTGCCAGCAGTTTAAGGGTAACCTACGAGCAGTACTTC
.	TRBJ2-7	TRBV19	.	CASSSGYEQYF	TGTGCCAGTAGTTCAGGTTACGAGCAGTACTTC
.	TRBJ1-1	TRBV13	.	CASSHNTEAFF	TGTGCCAGCAGCCACAACACTGAAGCTTTCTTT
.	TRBJ2-3	TRBV28	.	CASSLTGRARSQYF	TGTGCCAGCAGTTTAACGGGCAGGGCACGATCCCAGTATTTT
.	TRBJ2-2	TRBV10-3	.	CASSRDLDTGELFF	TGTGCCAGCAGCCGGGACCTAGACACCGGGGAGCTGTTTTTT